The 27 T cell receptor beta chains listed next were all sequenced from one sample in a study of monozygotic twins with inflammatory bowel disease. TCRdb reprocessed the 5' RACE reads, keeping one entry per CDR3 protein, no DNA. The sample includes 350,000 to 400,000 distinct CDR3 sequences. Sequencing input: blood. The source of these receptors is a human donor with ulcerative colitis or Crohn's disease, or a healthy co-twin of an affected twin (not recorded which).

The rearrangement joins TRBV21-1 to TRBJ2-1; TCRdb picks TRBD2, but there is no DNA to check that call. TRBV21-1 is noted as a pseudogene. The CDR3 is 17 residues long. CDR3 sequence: CASSYSHLGLRGNEQFF.

CDR3 loop: CSARDWGGYTDTQYF. The rearrangement joins TRBV20-1 to TRBJ2-3; TCRdb calls TRBD1, which cannot be checked without DNA. The CDR3 runs 15 residues. Germline CDR1 and CDR2: DFQATT and SNEGSKA (reference sequence).

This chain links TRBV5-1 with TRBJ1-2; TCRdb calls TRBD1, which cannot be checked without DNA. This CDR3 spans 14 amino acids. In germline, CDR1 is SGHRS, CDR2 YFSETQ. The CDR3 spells CASSLEAAPYGYTF.

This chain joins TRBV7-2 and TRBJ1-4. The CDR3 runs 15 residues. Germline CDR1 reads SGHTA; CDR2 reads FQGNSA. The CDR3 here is CASSPWAATNEKLFF.

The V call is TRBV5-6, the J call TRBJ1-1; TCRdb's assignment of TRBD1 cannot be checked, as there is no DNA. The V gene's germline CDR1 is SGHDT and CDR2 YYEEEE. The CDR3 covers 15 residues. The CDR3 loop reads CASSSPDRENTEAFF.

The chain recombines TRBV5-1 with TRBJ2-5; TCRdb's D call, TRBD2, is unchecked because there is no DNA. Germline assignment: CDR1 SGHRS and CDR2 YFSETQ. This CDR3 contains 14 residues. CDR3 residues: CASSSGTRQETQYF.

CDR3 in amino acids: CASSSEGQGVFNEQFF. The rearrangement joins TRBV18 to TRBJ2-1; lacking DNA, the TRBD1 call made by TCRdb goes unchecked. The CDR3 has 16 amino acids. Per the germline V gene, CDR1 is KGHSH and CDR2 is LQKENI.

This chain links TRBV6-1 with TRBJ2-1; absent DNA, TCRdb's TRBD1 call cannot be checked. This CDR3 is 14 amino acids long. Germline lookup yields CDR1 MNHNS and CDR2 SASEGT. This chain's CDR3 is CASSPRNSYNEQFF.

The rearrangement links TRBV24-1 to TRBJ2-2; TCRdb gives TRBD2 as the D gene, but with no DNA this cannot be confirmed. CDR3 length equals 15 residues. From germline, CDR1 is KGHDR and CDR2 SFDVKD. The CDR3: CATSEPARSAGELFF.

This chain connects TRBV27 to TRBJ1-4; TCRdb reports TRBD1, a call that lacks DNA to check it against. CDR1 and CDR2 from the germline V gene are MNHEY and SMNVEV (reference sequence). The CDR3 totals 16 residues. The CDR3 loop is CASAETGTFYNEKLFF.

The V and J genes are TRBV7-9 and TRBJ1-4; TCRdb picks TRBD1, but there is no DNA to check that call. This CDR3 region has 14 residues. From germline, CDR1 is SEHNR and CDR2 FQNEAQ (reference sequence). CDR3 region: CASRSLVTNEKLFF.

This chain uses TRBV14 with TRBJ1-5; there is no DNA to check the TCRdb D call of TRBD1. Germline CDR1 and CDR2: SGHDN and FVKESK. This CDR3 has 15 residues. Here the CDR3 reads CASSQNTGSNQPQHF.

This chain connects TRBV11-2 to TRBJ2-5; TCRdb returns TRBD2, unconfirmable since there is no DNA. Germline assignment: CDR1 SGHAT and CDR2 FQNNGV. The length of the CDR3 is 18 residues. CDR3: CASSHGRLAGLLQETQYF.

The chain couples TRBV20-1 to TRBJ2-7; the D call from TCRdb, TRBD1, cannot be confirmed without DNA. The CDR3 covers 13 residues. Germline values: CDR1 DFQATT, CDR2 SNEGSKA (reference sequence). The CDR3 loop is CSAMDRGFYEQYF.

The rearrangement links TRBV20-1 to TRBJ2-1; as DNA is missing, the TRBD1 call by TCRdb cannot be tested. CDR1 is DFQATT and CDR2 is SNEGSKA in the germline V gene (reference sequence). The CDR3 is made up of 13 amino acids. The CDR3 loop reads CSARVISLSEQFF.

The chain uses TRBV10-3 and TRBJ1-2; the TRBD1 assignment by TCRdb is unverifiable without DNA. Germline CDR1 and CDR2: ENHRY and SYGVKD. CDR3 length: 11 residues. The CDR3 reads CAISTGGSYTF.

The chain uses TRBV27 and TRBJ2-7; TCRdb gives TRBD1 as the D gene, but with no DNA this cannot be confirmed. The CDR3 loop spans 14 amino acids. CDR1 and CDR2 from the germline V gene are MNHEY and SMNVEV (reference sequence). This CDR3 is CASSSGTVSYEQYF.

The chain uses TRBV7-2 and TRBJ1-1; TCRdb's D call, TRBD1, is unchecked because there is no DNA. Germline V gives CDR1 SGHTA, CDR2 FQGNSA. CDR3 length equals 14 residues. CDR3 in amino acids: CASSFTGFSTEAFF. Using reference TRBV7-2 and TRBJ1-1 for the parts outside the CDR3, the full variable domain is GAGVSQSPSNKVTEKGKDVELRCDPISGHTALYWYRQSLGQGLEFLIYFQGNSAPDKSGLPSDRFSAERTGGSVSTLTIQRTQQEDSAVYLCASSFTGFSTEAFFGQGTRLTVV.

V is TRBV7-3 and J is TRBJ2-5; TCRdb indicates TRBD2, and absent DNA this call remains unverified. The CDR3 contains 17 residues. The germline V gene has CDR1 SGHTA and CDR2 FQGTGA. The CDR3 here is CASSLTGRGGPQETQYF.

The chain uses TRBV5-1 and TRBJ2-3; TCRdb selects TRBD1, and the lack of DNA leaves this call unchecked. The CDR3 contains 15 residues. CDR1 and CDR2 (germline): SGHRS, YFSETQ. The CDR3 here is CASSLVGGGSDTQYF.

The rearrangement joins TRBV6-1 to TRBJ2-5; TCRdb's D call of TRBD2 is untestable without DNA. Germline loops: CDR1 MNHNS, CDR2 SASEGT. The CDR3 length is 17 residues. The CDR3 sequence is CASSALVPGGAQETQYF.

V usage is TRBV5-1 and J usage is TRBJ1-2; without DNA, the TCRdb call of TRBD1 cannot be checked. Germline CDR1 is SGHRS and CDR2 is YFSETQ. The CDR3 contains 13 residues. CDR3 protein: CASSLGQGDGYTF.

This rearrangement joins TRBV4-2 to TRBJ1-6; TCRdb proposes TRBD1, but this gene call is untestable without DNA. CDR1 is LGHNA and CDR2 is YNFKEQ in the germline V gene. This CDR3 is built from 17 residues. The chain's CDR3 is CASSPPGLISDNSPLHF.

The CDR3 loop reads CAWSRSGSTWETQYF. V is TRBV30 and J is TRBJ2-5; without DNA, the TCRdb call of TRBD1 cannot be checked. The CDR3 is 15 residues long. Germline CDR1 reads GTSNPN; CDR2 reads SVGIG (reference sequence). The full variable domain, with the rest looked up from reference TRBV30 and TRBJ2-5, is SQTIHQWPATLVQPVGSPLSLECTVEGTSNPNLYWYRQAAGRGLQLLFYSVGIGQISSEVPQNLSASRPQDRQFILSSKKLLLSDSGFYLCAWSRSGSTWETQYFGPGTRLLVL.

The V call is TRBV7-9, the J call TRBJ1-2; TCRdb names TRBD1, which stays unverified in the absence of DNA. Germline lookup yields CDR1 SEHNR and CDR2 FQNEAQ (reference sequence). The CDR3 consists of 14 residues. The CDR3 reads CDSSRNRGSFGYTF. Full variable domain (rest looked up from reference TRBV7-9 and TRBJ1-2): DTGVSQNPRHKITKRGQNVTFRCDPISEHNRLYWYRQTLGQGPEFLTYFQNEAQLEKSRLLSDRFSAERPKGSFSTLEIQRTEQGDSAMYLCDSSRNRGSFGYTFGSGTRLTVV.

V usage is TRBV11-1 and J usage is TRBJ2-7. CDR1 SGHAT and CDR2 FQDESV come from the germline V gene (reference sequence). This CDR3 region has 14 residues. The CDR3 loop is CASSLEGVAYEQYF.

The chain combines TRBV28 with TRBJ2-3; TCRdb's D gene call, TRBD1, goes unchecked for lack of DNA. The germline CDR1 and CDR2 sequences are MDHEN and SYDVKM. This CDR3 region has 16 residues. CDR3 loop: CASSSPGGSGTDTQYF.